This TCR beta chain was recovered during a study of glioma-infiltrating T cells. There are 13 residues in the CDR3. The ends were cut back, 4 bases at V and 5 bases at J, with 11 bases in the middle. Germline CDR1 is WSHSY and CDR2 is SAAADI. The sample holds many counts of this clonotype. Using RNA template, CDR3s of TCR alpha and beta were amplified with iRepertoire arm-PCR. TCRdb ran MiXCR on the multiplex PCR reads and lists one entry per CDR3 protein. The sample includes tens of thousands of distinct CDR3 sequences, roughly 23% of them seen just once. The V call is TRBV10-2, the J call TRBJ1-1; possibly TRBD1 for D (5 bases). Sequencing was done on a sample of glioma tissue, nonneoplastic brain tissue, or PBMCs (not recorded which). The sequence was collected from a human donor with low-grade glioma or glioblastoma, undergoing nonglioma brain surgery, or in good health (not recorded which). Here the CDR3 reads CASSGGRRTEAFF. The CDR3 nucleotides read TGCGCCAGCAGTGGGGGCCGTAGAACTGAAGCTTTCTTT.